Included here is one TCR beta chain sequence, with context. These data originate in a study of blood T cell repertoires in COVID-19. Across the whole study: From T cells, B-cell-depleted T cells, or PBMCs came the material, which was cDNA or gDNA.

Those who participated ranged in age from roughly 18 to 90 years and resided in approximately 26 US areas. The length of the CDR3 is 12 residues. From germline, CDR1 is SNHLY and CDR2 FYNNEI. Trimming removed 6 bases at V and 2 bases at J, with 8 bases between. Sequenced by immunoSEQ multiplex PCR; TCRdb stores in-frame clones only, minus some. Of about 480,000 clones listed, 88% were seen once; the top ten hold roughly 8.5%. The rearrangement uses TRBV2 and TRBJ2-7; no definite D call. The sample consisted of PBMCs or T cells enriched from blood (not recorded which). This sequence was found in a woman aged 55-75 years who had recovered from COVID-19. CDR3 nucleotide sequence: TGTGCCAGCAGAAAGCAAACCTACGAGCAGTACGTC. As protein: CASRKQTYEQYV.